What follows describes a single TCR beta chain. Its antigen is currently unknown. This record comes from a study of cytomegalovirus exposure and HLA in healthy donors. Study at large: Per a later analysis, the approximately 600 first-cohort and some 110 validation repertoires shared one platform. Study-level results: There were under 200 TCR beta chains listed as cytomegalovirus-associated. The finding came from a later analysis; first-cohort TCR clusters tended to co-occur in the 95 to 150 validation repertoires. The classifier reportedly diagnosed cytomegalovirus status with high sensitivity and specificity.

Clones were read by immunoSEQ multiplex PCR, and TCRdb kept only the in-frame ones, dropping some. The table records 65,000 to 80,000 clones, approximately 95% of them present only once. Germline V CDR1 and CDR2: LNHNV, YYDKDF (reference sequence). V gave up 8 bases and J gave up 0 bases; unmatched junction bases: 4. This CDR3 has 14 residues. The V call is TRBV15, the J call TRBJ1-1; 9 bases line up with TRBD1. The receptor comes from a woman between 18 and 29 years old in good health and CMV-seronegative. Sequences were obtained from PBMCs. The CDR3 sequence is CATWDRAMNTEAFF. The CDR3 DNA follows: TGTGCCACCTGGGACAGGGCTATGAACACTGAAGCTTTCTTT.